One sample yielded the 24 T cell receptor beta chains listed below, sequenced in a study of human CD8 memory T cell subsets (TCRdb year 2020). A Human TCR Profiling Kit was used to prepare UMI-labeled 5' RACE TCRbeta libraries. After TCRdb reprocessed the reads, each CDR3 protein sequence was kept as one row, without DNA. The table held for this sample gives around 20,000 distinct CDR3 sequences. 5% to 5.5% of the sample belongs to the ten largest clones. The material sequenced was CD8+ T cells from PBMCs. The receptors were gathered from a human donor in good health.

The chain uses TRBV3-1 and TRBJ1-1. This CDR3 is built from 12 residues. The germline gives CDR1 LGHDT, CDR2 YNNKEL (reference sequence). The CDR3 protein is CASSQGSTEAFF.

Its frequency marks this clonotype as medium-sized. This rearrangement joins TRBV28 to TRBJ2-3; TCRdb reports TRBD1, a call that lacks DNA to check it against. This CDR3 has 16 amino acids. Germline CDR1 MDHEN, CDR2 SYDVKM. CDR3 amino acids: CASWTPASSSTDTQYF.

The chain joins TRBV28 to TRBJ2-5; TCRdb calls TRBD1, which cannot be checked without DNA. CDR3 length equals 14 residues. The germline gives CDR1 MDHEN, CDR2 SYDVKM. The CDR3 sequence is CASSQDRVQETQYF.

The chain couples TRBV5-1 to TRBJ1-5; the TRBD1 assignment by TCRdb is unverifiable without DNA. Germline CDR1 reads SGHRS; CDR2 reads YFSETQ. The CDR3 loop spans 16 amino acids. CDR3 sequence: CASSATGDLGNQPQHF.

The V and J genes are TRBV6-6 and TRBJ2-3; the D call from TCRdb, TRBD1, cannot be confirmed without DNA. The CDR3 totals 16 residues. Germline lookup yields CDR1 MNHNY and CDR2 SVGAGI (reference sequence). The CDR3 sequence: CASSYPPATSTDTQYF.

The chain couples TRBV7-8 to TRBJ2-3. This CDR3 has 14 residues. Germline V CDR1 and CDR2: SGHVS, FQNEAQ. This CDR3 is CASSSHDNTDTQYF. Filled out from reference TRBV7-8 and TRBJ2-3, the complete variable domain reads GAGVSQSPRYKVAKRGQDVALRCDPISGHVSLFWYQQALGQGPEFLTYFQNEAQLDKSGLPSDRFFAERPEGSVSTLKIQRTQQEDSAVYLCASSSHDNTDTQYFGPGTRLTVL.

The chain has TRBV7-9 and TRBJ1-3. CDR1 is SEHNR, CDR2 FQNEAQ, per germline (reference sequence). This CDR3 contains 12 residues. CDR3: CASSLGGNTIYF.

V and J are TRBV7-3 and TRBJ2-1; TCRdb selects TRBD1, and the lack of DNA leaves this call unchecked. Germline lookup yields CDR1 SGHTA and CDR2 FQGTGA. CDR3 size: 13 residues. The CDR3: CASSPGPLNEQFF.

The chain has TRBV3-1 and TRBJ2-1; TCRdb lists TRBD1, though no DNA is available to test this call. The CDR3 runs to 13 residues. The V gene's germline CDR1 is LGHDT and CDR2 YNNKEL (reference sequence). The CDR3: CASSQGWGYEQFF.

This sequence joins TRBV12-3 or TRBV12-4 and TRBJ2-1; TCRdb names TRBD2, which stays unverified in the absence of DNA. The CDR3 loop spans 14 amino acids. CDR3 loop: CASSLGTSANEQFF.

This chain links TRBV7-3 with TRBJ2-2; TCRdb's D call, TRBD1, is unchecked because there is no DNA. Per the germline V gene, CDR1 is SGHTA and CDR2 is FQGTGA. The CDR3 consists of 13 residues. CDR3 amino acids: CASSLGDAGELFF.

This CDR3 reads CASSLRGQGKWEQYF. The chain combines TRBV12-3 or TRBV12-4 with TRBJ2-7; TCRdb's D call, TRBD1, is unchecked because there is no DNA. The CDR3 contains 15 residues.

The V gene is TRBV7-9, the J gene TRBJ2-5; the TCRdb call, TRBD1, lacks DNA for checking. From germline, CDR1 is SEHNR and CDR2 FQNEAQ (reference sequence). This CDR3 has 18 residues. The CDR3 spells CASSLGQGANLNQETQYF. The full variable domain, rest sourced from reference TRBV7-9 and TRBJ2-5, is DTGVSQNPRHKITKRGQNVTFRCDPISEHNRLYWYRQTLGQGPEFLTYFQNEAQLEKSRLLSDRFSAERPKGSFSTLEIQRTEQGDSAMYLCASSLGQGANLNQETQYFGPGTRLLVL.

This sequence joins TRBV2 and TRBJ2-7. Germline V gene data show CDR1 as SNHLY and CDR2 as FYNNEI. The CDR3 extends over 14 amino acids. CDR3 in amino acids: CASSDSQISYEQYF.

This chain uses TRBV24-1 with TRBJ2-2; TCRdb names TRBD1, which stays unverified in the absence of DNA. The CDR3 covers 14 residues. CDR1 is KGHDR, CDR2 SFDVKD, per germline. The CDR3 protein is CATSDWQGAGELFF.

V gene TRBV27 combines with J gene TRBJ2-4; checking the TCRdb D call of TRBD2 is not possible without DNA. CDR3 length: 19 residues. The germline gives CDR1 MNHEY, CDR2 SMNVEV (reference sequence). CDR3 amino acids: CASSFPGLAGAFAKNIQYF.

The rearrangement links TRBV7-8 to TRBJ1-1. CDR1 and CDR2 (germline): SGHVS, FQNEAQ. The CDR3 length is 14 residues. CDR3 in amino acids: CASSLRARDTEAFF. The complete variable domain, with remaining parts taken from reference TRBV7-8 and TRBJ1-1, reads GAGVSQSPRYKVAKRGQDVALRCDPISGHVSLFWYQQALGQGPEFLTYFQNEAQLDKSGLPSDRFFAERPEGSVSTLKIQRTQQEDSAVYLCASSLRARDTEAFFGQGTRLTVV.

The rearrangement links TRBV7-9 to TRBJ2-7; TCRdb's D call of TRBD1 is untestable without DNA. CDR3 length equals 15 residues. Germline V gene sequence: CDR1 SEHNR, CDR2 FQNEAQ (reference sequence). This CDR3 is CASSLAGGLAYEQYF.

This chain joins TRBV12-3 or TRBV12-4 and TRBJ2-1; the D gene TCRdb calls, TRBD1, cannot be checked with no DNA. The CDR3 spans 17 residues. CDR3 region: CASSPQGQTSSYNEQFF.

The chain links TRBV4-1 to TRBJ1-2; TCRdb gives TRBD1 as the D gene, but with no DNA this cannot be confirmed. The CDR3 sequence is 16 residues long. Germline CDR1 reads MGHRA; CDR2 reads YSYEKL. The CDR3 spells CASSEGGRGGGYGYTF.

The CDR3 sequence: CASSVTGGPGNTIYF. V usage is TRBV7-7 and J usage is TRBJ1-3; absent DNA, TCRdb's TRBD1 call cannot be checked. From germline, CDR1 is SSHAT and CDR2 FNYEAQ (reference sequence). CDR3 length: 15 amino acids.

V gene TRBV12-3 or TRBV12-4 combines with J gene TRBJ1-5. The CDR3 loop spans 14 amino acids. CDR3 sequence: CASSFDGYNQPQHF.

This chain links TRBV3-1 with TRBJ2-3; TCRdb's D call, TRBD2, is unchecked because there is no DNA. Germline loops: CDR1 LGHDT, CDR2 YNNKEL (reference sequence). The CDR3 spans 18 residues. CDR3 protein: CASSQDEVAGGITDTQYF.

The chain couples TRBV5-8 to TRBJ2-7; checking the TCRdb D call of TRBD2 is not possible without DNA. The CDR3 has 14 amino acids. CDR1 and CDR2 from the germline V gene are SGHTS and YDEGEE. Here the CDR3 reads CASSFGTASYEQYF. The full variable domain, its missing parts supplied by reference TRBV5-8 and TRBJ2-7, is EAGVTQSPTHLIKTRGQQATLRCSPISGHTSVYWYQQALGLGLQFLLWYDEGEERNRGNFPPRFSGRQFPNYSSELNVNALELEDSALYLCASSFGTASYEQYFGPGTRLTVT.